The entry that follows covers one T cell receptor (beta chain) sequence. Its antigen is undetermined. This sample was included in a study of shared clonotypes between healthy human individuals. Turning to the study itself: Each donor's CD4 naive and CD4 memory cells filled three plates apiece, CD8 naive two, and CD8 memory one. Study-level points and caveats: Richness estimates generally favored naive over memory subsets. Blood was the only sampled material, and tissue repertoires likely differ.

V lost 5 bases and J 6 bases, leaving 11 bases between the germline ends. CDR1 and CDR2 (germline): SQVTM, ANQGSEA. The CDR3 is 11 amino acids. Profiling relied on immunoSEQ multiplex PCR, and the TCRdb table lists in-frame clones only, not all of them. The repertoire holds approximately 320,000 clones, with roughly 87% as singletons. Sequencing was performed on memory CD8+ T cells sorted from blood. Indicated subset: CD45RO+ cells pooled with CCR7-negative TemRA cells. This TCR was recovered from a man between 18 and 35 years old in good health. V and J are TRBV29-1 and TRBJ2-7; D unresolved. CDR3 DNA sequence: TGCAGCGTTCTCTATTCGAGCGAGCAGTACTTC. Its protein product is CSVLYSSEQYF.